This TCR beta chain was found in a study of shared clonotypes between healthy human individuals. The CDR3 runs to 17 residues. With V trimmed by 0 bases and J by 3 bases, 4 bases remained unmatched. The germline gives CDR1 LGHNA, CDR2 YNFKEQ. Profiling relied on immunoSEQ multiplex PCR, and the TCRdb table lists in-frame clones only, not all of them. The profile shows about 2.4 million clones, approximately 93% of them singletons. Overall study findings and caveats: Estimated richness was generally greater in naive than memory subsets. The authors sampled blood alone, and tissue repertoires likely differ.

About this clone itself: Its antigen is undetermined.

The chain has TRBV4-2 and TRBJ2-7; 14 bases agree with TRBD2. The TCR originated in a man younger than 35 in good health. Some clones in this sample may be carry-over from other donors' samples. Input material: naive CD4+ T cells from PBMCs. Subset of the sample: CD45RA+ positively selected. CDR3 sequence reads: CASSQEGLAGVGYEQYF. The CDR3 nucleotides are TGTGCCAGCAGCCAAGAGGGACTAGCGGGAGTTGGCTACGAGCAGTACTTC.